The next 32 T cell receptor beta chains were all read from a single sample in a study of blood T cell repertoires in COVID-19. Method: immunoSEQ multiplex PCR; TCRdb's copy keeps in-frame clones and lacks some. The sample lists around 280,000 clones, around nine tenths occurring once. Sequenced input: PBMCs or T cells enriched from blood (not recorded which). The receptors here all came from a middle-aged woman who had recovered from COVID-19.

The chain recombines TRBV18 with TRBJ2-1; 7 positions agree with TRBD2. J gave up 5 bases and V 1 base, and 11 bases lay outside the gene matches. The V gene's germline CDR1 is KGHSH and CDR2 LQKENI. This CDR3 contains 17 residues. CDR3 nucleotide sequence: TGTGCCAGCTCACCACGTTCGGGAGGAAATTTGGACAATGAGCAGTTCTTC. It yields the protein CASSPRSGGNLDNEQFF.

The chain recombines TRBV2 with TRBJ1-3, with no clear D. CDR1 is SNHLY, CDR2 FYNNEI, per germline. V shed 3 bases and J shed 4 bases, with 10 bases lying between them. The CDR3 has 14 amino acids. CDR3 sequence (DNA): TGTGCCAGCAGTGACGCCTACCTCGGAAACACCATATATTTT. Translated, it gives CASSDAYLGNTIYF.

This chain links TRBV18 with TRBJ1-1, with 12 bases identical to TRBD1. CDR1 KGHSH and CDR2 LQKENI come from the germline V gene. The V segment lost 4 bases and the J segment 5 bases; nucleotides outside the gene matches: 11. CDR3 length: 17 residues. The CDR3 DNA reads TGTGCCAGCTCACTGCATCCGGGACAGGGGGCCGGGACTGAAGCTTTCTTT. This translates into CASSLHPGQGAGTEAFF.

The chain joins TRBV5-6 to TRBJ2-3; D unclear. V was clipped by 4 bases and J by 3 bases, with 24 bases between them. CDR3 length: 18 amino acids. Germline V gives CDR1 SGHDT, CDR2 YYEEEE. DNA for the CDR3: TGTGCCAGCAGCATTACTACTCCCTTTAGCTCCGCGACAGATACGCAGTATTTT. It yields the protein CASSITTPFSSATDTQYF.

This chain links TRBV28 with TRBJ1-6; D may be TRBD1 (6 bases). The V end was cut by 7 bases, the J end by 0 bases, with 13 bases between. Per germline, CDR1 MDHEN and CDR2 SYDVKM. The CDR3 extends over 16 amino acids. The CDR3 reads CASTITGSSYNSPLHF. The CDR3 coding sequence is TGTGCCAGCACCATTACAGGGAGCTCCTATAATTCACCCCTCCACTTT.

The J gene is TRBJ2-2, the V gene TRBV18; 7 bases are shared with TRBD1. V gave up 0 bases and J gave up 2 bases; unmatched junction bases: 3. Germline V gene lookup returns CDR1 KGHSH and CDR2 LQKENI. The CDR3 has 16 amino acids. The CDR3 bases are TGTGCCAGCTCACCACCGGGACAGAGTAACACCGGGGAGCTGTTTTTT. Its translation is CASSPPGQSNTGELFF.

As DNA, the CDR3 is TGTGCCACCCTAGCGGGAGGGAACTCCTACGAGCAGTACTTC. It is translated as CATLAGGNSYEQYF. V is TRBV28 and J is TRBJ2-7, with 12 bases aligning to TRBD2. V trimming: 10 bases; J trimming: 0 bases; junction bases outside the gene matches: 4. The germline V gene has CDR1 MDHEN and CDR2 SYDVKM. The CDR3 totals 14 residues.

The V call is TRBV7-9, the J call TRBJ2-7; TRBD1 matches 9 bases. The CDR3 has 14 residues. After removal of 6 bases from V and 1 base from J, the junction contained 4 bases not matched to a gene. Germline V gene lookup returns CDR1 SEHNR and CDR2 FQNEAQ (reference sequence). CDR3 DNA sequence: TGTGCCAGCAGTTGGGGACAGGGATCCTACGAGCAGTACTTC. It codes for CASSWGQGSYEQYF.

The chain uses TRBV28 and TRBJ1-5, with a tentative D call TRBD1 (5 bases). Germline V gene lookup returns CDR1 MDHEN and CDR2 SYDVKM. This CDR3 comprises 16 residues. Between the trimmed V and J ends, which lost 3 bases and 2 bases, there was a span of 14 bases. This chain's CDR3 is CASSFAGQGRNQPQHF. The DNA of the CDR3 is TGTGCCAGCAGTTTTGCCGGCCAGGGCCGCAATCAGCCCCAGCATTTT. Drawing the rest from reference TRBV28 and TRBJ1-5, the complete variable domain is DVKVTQSSRYLVKRTGEKVFLECVQDMDHENMFWYRQDPGLGLRLIYFSYDVKMKEKGDIPEGYSVSREKKERFSLILESASTNQTSMYLCASSFAGQGRNQPQHFGDGTRLSIL.

The V and J genes are TRBV19 and TRBJ2-1; tentative D call: TRBD2 (7 bases). The V gene's germline CDR1 is LNHDA and CDR2 SQIVND (reference sequence). The CDR3 spans 15 residues. Trimming shortened V by 8 bases and J by 4 bases, and 18 bases separated the two germline ends. The CDR3 nucleotides are TGTGCCAGTTCCCTAGGGGGGGGCGGGTACAATGAGCAGTTCTTC. This encodes CASSLGGGGYNEQFF.

This clone was observed a single time. CDR3 sequence (DNA): TGTGCCAGCAGTAAGCCACAGGGGGCGAGGGAGACCCAGTACTTC. Protein: CASSKPQGARETQYF. The chain is built from TRBV6-2 or TRBV6-3 and TRBJ2-5, with 9 bases fitting TRBD1. Germline V lookup: CDR1 MNHEY, CDR2 SVGEGT. Trimming at V came to 5 bases and at J to 5 bases, leaving 9 bases not matched to a gene. The CDR3 consists of 15 residues.

The rearrangement links TRBV28 to TRBJ1-5, with 7 bases that match TRBD1. CDR3 length equals 14 residues. Germline trimming cut 8 bases from V and 3 bases from J; bases unmatched to any gene: 7. The germline CDR1 and CDR2 sequences are MDHEN and SYDVKM. Written as DNA, the CDR3 is TGTGCCAGCCGGTGGACAGGCGTCAATCAGCCCCAGCATTTT. Its protein is CASRWTGVNQPQHF.

The chain links TRBV9 to TRBJ1-1; D is undetermined. The CDR3 has 14 residues. From germline, CDR1 is SGDLS and CDR2 YYNGEE. The V end was cut by 3 bases, the J end by 0 bases, with 9 bases between. DNA of the CDR3: TGTGCCAGCAGCGCGGGTCTCATGAACACTGAAGCTTTCTTT. Translating gives CASSAGLMNTEAFF.

This chain uses TRBV7-8 with TRBJ1-2; 8 bases line up with TRBD1. Trimming removed 5 bases from V and 6 bases from J; junction bases left unmatched: 5. The CDR3 length is 13 residues. Germline CDR1 reads SGHVS; CDR2 reads FQNEAQ. CDR3 DNA: TGTGCCAGCAGCGGACAGGGTGGCGATGGCTACACCTTC. Translation gives CASSGQGGDGYTF.

The rearrangement uses TRBV11-3 and TRBJ2-1; perhaps TRBD2 as D (6 bases). Germline-derived CDR1 and CDR2 are SGHNT and YENEEA. The CDR3 totals 13 residues. V lost 4 bases and J lost 14, with 18 bases in between. CDR3 sequence: CASSSGGLAQEFF. The DNA for the CDR3 is TGTGCCAGCAGCTCCGGGGGACTTGCCCAGGAGTTCTTC.

A few counts support this clone. J is TRBJ1-6 and V is TRBV18, with 10 bases identical to TRBD1. This CDR3 has 15 amino acids. The J segment lost 8 bases and the V segment lost 3 bases, leaving 4 bases of the junction unmatched. The germline V gene encodes CDR1 KGHSH and CDR2 LQKENI. CDR3: CASSPGQGLDSPLHF. DNA for the CDR3: TGTGCCAGCTCACCGGGACAGGGGTTGGATTCACCCCTCCACTTT.

The chain carries TRBV3-1 (or the pseudogene TRBV3-2) and TRBJ2-7, with a tentative D call TRBD2 (6 bases). The V end lost 4 bases, the J end lost 5 bases, and 15 bases lay between the germline ends. This CDR3 contains 14 residues. Germline V gene sequence: CDR1 LGHDT, CDR2 YNNKEL (reference sequence). The CDR3 region has the DNA TGTGCCAGCAGCCGGGGGACTGGTCCCAACGAGCAGTACTTC. Protein product: CASSRGTGPNEQYF.

V and J are TRBV5-1 and TRBJ1-2; 8 bases agree with TRBD1. V lost 5 bases, J lost 2 bases, and 2 bases stayed unmatched. Germline CDR1 SGHRS, CDR2 YFSETQ. The CDR3 length is 13 residues. The CDR3, as DNA: TGCGCCAGCAGTTCAGGGGGCAACTATGGCTACACCTTC. Protein sequence: CASSSGGNYGYTF.

The chain combines TRBV3-1 (or the pseudogene TRBV3-2) with TRBJ2-7, with 8 bases lining up with TRBD2. V trimming: 10 bases; J trimming: 3 bases; junction bases outside the gene matches: 5. Germline V gene lookup returns CDR1 LGHDT and CDR2 YNNKEL (reference sequence). The length of the CDR3 is 12 residues. The CDR3: CATSSGSYEQYF. The CDR3 coding sequence is TGTGCCACCTCGAGCGGGAGCTACGAGCAGTACTTC.

The chain uses TRBV28 and TRBJ1-2; maybe TRBD1 (5 bases). This CDR3 spans 15 amino acids. Trimming left V 5 bases short and J 4 bases short, with 17 bases between. The germline V gene has CDR1 MDHEN and CDR2 SYDVKM. The DNA for the CDR3 is TGTGCCAGCAGTCCATTTCTAGGGACTCCCTATGGCTACACCTTC. Protein product: CASSPFLGTPYGYTF.

The chain links TRBV6-2 or TRBV6-3 to TRBJ2-1, with TRBD2 matching over 12 bases. The CDR3 runs 15 residues. Germline assignment: CDR1 MNHEY and CDR2 SVGEGT. J was trimmed by 7 bases and V by 5 bases; bases with no gene match: 6. CDR3 protein: CASSTLAGGENEQFF. CDR3 DNA sequence: TGTGCCAGCAGTACACTAGCGGGAGGTGAGAATGAGCAGTTCTTC.

This rearrangement joins TRBV4-1 to TRBJ2-1; 10 bases line up with TRBD2. The germline gives CDR1 MGHRA, CDR2 YSYEKL. This CDR3 spans 16 amino acids. J was trimmed by 4 bases and V by 1 base; bases with no gene match: 4. Here the CDR3 reads CASSQATSGFYNEQFF. The DNA for the CDR3 is TGCGCCAGCAGCCAAGCGACTAGCGGGTTTTACAATGAGCAGTTCTTC.

The V gene is TRBV18, the J gene TRBJ1-3; maybe TRBD1 (5 bases). The CDR3 runs to 15 residues. Germline lookup yields CDR1 KGHSH and CDR2 LQKENI. Trimming cost V 4 bases and J 0 bases, with 10 bases left between them. CDR3 coding DNA: TGTGCCAGCTCACGGCGGGGGAGCTCTGGAAACACCATATATTTT. Translation gives CASSRRGSSGNTIYF.

The chain carries TRBV7-9 and TRBJ2-5; 7 bases line up with TRBD1. This CDR3 is built from 16 residues. Germline V CDR1 and CDR2: SEHNR, FQNEAQ (reference sequence). V trimming: 5 bases; J trimming: 0 bases; junction bases outside the gene matches: 9. CDR3 coding DNA: TGTGCCAGCAGCACCTTTCCGGGGACAGACCAAGAGACCCAGTACTTC. Translation gives CASSTFPGTDQETQYF. Full variable domain (missing parts from reference TRBV7-9 and TRBJ2-5): DTGVSQNPRHKITKRGQNVTFRCDPISEHNRLYWYRQTLGQGPEFLTYFQNEAQLEKSRLLSDRFSAERPKGSFSTLEIQRTEQGDSAMYLCASSTFPGTDQETQYFGPGTRLLVL.

The chain employs TRBV9 and TRBJ1-4; 10 bases line up with TRBD1. Looked up from germline, CDR1 is SGDLS and CDR2 is YYNGEE. The ends lost 6 bases at V and 5 bases at J; junction bases unmatched: 4. The length of the CDR3 is 14 residues. Here the CDR3 reads CASTRGQGNEKLFF. Written as DNA, the CDR3 is TGTGCCAGCACGAGGGGACAGGGGAATGAAAAACTGTTTTTT.

This chain connects TRBV28 to TRBJ2-7; D is ambiguous. The CDR3 is made up of 14 amino acids. Trimming pared 4 bases from V and 0 bases from J, leaving 10 bases between. The germline V gene has CDR1 MDHEN and CDR2 SYDVKM. The chain's CDR3 is CASSSSGHSYEQYF. DNA for the CDR3: TGTGCCAGCAGTTCCTCAGGTCACTCCTACGAGCAGTACTTC.

The chain uses TRBV29-1 and TRBJ2-2; 9 bases are a match to TRBD1. Germline CDR1 reads SQVTM; CDR2 reads ANQGSEA. Germline trimming cut 7 bases from V and 3 bases from J; bases unmatched to any gene: 0. The CDR3 spans 12 residues. CDR3 bases: TGCAGCGGACAGGGGGACACCGGGGAGCTGTTTTTT. This gives the protein CSGQGDTGELFF.

The chain employs TRBV24-1 and TRBJ2-1, with TRBD2 matching over 9 bases. After removal of 3 bases from V and 2 bases from J, the junction contained 4 bases not matched to a gene. The germline CDR1 and CDR2 sequences are KGHDR and SFDVKD. This CDR3 is built from 16 residues. The CDR3 loop is CATSDRSGSPYNEQFF. The DNA of the CDR3 is TGTGCCACCAGTGATCGTAGCGGGAGCCCCTACAATGAGCAGTTCTTC.

A remark on this clone: The junction and the germline gene differ at one end; a read error may be behind it. The chain recombines TRBV20-1 with TRBJ1-2; TRBD1 aligns across 8 bases. This CDR3 has 11 residues. CDR1 is DFQATT, CDR2 SNEGSKA, per germline (reference sequence). The CDR3 is CSARDPRTGSF. The CDR3 DNA is TGCAGTGCTAGAGATCCCAGGACAGGGAGCTTC.

This chain links TRBV18 with TRBJ2-6, with D perhaps matching TRBD1 (6 bases). V was shortened by 3 bases and J by 1 base, with 10 bases between the two germline ends. This CDR3 has 16 residues. Germline assignment: CDR1 KGHSH and CDR2 LQKENI. The CDR3 nucleotides read TGTGCCAGCTCACCGACAGGTGGGTCTGGGGCCAACGTCCTGACTTTC. It codes for CASSPTGGSGANVLTF. Looking up the rest from reference TRBV18 and TRBJ2-6 gives the full variable domain: NAGVMQNPRHLVRRRGQEARLRCSPMKGHSHVYWYRQLPEEGLKFMVYLQKENIIDESGMPKERFSAEFPKEGPSILRIQQVVRGDSAAYFCASSPTGGSGANVLTFGAGSRLTVL.

The chain has TRBV30 and TRBJ1-3, with D unresolved. The CDR3 is 11 amino acids. CDR1 is GTSNPN, CDR2 SVGIG, per germline (reference sequence). Trimming cost V 2 bases and J 7 bases, with 6 bases left between them. The CDR3 region is CAWSKSNTIYF. DNA of the CDR3: TGTGCCTGGAGTAAATCTAACACCATATATTTT.

The chain has TRBV7-2 and TRBJ2-7; 7 bases fit TRBD2. CDR3 size: 15 residues. Trimming removed 4 bases from V and 3 bases from J; junction bases left unmatched: 9. CDR1 and CDR2 (germline): SGHTA, FQGNSA. The DNA of the CDR3 is TGTGCCAGCAGCTCTTTCGGCCGGGAGGACTACGAGCAGTACTTC. Protein: CASSSFGREDYEQYF. Full variable domain (remainder filled in from reference TRBV7-2 and TRBJ2-7): GAGVSQSPSNKVTEKGKDVELRCDPISGHTALYWYRQSLGQGLEFLIYFQGNSAPDKSGLPSDRFSAERTGGSVSTLTIQRTQQEDSAVYLCASSSFGREDYEQYFGPGTRLTVT.